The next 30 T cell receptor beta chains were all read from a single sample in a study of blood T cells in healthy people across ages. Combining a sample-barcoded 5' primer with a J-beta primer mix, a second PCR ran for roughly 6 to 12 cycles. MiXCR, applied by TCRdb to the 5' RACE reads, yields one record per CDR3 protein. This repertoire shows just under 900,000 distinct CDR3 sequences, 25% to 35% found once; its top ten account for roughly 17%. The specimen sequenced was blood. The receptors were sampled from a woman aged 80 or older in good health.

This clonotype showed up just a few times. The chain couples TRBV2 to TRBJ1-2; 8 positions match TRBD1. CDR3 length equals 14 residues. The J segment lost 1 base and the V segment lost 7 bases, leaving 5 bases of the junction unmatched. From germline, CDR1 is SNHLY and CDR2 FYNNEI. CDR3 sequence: CASILTGGNYGYTF. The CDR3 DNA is TGTGCCAGCATTCTTACAGGGGGTAACTATGGCTACACCTTC.

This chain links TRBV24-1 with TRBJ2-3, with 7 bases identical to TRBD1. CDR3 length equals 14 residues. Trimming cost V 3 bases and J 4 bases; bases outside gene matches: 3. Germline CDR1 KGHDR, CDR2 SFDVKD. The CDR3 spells CATSDATGADTQYF. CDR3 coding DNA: TGTGCCACCAGTGATGCCACAGGGGCAGATACGCAGTATTTT.

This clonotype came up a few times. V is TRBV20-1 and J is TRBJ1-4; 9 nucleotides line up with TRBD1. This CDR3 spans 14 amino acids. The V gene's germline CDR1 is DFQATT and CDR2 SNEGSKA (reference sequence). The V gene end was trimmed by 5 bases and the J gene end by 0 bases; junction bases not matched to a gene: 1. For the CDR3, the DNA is TGCAGTGCTCGGACAGGGGCAACTAATGAAAAACTGTTTTTT. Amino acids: CSARTGATNEKLFF.

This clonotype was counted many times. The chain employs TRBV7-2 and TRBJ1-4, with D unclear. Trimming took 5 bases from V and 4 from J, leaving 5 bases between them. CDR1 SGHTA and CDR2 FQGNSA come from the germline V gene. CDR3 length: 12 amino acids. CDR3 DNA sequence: TGTGCCAGCAGCCTCTATAATGAAAAACTGTTTTTT. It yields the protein CASSLYNEKLFF.

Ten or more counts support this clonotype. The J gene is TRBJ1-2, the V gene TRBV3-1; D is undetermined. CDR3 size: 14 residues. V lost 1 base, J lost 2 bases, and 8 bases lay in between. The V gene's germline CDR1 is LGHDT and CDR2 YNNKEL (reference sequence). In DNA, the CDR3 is TGTGCCAGCAGCCAAGTCTCAGAAAACTATGGCTACACCTTC. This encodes CASSQVSENYGYTF.

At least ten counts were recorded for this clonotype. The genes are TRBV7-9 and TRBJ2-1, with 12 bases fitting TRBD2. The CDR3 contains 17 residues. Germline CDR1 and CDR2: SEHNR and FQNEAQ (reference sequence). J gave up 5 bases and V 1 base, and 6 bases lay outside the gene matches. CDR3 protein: CASSLESSGGANNEQFF. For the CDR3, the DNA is TGTGCCAGCAGCTTAGAGTCTAGCGGGGGGGCGAACAATGAGCAGTTCTTC.

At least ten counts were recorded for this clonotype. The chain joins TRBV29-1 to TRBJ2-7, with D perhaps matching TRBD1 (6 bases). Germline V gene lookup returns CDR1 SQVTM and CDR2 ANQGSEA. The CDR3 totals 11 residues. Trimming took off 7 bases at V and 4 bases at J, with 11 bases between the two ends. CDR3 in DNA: TGCAGCGCGAGGACAGAGTACGAGCAGTACTTC. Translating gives CSARTEYEQYF.

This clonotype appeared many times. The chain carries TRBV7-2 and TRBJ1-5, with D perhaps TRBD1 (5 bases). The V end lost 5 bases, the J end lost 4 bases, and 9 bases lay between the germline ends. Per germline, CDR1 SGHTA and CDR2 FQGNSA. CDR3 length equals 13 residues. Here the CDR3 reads CASSLGLNQPQHF. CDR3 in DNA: TGTGCCAGCAGCCTGGGACTTAATCAGCCCCAGCATTTT.

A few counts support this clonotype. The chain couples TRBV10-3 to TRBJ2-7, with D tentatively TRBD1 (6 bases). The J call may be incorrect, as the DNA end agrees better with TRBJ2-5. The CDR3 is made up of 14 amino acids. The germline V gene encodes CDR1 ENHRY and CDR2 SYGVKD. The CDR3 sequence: CAINQGSPRETQYF. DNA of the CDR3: TGTGCCATCAATCAGGGGTCCCCCCGGGAGACCCAGTACTTC.

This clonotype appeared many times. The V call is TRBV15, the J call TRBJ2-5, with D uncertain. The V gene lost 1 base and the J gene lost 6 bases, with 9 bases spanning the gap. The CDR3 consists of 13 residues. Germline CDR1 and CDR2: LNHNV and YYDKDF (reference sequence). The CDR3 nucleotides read TGTGCCACCAGCAGAGCACTTCGCCAGACCCAGTACTTC. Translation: CATSRALRQTQYF.

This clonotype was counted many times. The CDR3 protein is CASSLGIRANYGYTF. CDR3 nucleotides: TGTGCCAGCAGCTTAGGAATACGGGCTAACTATGGCTACACCTTC. The V call is TRBV7-8, the J call TRBJ1-2, with no clear D. The germline V and J ends were trimmed by 1 base and 0 bases, with 9 bases remaining between them. CDR1 is SGHVS, CDR2 FQNEAQ, per germline. This CDR3 spans 15 amino acids.

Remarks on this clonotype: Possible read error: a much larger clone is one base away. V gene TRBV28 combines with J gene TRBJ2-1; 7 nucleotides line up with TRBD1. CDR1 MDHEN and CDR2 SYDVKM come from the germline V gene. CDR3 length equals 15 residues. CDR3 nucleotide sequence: TGTGCCGGCAGGATTACAGGGGCGTCGTACAATGAGCAGTTCTTC. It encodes CAGRITGASYNEQFF.

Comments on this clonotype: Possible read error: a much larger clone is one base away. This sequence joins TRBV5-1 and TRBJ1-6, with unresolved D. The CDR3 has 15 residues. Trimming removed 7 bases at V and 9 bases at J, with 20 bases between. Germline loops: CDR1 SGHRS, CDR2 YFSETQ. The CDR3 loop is CASGGRSGAASPLHF. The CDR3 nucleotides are TGCGCCAGCGGCGGACGCTCAGGTGCCGCTTCACCCCTCCACTTT.

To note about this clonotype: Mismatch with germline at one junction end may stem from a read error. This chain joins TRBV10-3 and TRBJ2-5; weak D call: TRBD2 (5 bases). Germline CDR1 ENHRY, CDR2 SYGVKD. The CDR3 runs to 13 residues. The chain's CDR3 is CAISESEVGEQYF. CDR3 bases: TGCGCCATCAGTGAGTCCGAGGTCGGGGAGCAGTACTTC.

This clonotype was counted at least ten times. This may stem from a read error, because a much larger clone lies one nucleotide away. CDR3 sequence (DNA): TGTGCCAGCAGCTCTCAAGCGGGGGGGATCTCTGGGGCCAACGTCCGGACTTTC. Translated, it gives CASSSQAGGISGANVRTF. The rearrangement links TRBV7-2 to TRBJ2-6, with 10 bases that match TRBD2. From germline, CDR1 is SGHTA and CDR2 FQGNSA. The CDR3 contains 18 residues. The whole variable domain, filled in from reference TRBV7-2 and TRBJ2-6, reads GAGVSQSPSNKVTEKGKDVELRCDPISGHTALYWYRQSLGQGLEFLIYFQGNSAPDKSGLPSDRFSAERTGGSVSTLTIQRTQQEDSAVYLCASSSQAGGISGANVRTFGAGSRLTVL.

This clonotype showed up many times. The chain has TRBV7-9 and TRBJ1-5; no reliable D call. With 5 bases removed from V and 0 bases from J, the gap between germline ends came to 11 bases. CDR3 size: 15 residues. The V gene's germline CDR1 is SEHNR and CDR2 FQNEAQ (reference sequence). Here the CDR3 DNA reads TGTGCCAGCAGCGAAGCAGGTTCTAGCAATCAGCCCCAGCATTTT. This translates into CASSEAGSSNQPQHF.

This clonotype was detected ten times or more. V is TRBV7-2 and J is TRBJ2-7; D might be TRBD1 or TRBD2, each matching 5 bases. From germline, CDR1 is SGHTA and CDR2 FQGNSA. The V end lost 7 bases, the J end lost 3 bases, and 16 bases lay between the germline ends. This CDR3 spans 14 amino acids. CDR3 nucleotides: TGTGCCAGCACCCCACGGGACCCCTACTACGAGCAGTACTTC. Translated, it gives CASTPRDPYYEQYF.

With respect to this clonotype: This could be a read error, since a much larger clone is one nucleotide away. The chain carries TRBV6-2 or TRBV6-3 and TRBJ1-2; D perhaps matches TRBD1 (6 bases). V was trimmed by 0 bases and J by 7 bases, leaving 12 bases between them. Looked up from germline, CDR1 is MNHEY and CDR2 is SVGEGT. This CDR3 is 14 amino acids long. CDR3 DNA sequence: TGTGCCAGCAGTTACTCCCTGGACAGACCTGGCTACACCTTC. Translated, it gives CASSYSLDRPGYTF.

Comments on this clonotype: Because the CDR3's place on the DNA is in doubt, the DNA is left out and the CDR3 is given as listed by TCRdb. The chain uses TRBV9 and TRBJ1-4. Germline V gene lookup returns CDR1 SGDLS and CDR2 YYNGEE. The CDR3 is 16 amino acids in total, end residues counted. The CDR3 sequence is CASSVAEGATNEKRFF.

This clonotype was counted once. The CDR3 here is CASSLGPGQGALGYTF. The DNA for the CDR3 is TGTGCCAGCAGTTTAGGCCCGGGACAGGGGGCGCTTGGCTACACCTTC. This chain links TRBV12-3 or TRBV12-4 with TRBJ1-2; 12 bases agree with TRBD1. The CDR3 sequence is 16 residues long. Trimming removed 1 base from V and 7 bases from J; junction bases left unmatched: 7.

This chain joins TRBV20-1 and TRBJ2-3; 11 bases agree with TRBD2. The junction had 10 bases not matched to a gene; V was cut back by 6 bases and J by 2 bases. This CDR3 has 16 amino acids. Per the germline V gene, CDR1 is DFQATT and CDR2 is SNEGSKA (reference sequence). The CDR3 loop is CSATTGTSGNTDTQYF. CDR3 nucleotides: TGCAGTGCCACTACCGGGACTAGCGGTAACACAGATACGCAGTATTTT.

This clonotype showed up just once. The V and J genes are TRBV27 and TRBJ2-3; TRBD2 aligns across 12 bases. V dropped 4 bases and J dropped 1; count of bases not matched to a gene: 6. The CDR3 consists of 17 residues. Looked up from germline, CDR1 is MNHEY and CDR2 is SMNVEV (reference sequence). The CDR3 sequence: CASSSFLAGGRTDTQYF. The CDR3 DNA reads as TGTGCCAGCAGTTCGTTCCTAGCGGGGGGGCGCACAGATACGCAGTATTTT.

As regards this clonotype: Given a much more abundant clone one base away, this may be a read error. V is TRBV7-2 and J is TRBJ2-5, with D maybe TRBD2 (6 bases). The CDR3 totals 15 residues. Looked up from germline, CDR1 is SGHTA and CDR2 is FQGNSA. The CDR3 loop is CASSLDLATQEAQYF. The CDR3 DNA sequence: TGTGCCAGCAGCTTAGATCTAGCGACCCAAGAGGCCCAGTACTTC.

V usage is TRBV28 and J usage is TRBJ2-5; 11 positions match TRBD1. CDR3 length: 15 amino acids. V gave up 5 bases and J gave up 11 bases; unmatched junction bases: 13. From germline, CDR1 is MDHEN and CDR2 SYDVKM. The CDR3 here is CASSPGQGGPEEQYF. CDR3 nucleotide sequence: TGTGCCAGCAGTCCGGGACAGGGGGGACCTGAAGAGCAGTACTTC.

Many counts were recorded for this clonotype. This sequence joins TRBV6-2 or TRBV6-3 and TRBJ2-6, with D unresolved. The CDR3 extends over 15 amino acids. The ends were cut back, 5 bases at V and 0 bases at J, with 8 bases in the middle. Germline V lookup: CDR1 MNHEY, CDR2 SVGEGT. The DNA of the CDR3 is TGTGCCAGCAGTCCACACAGCTCTGGGGCCAACGTCCTGACTTTC. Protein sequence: CASSPHSSGANVLTF.

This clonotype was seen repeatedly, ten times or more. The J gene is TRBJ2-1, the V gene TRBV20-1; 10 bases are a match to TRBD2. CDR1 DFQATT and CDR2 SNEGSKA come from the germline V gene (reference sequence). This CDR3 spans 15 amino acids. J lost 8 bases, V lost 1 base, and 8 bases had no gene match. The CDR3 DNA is TGCAGTGCTAGAGGTAGCGGGGGGTATAAGGATGAGCAGTTCTTC. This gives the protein CSARGSGGYKDEQFF.

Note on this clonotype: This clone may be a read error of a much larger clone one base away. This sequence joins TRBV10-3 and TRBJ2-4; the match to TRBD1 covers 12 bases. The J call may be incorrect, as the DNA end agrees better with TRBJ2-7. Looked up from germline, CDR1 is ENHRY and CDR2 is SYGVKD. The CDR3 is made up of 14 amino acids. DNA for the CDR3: TGTGCCGTCAGGGGGACAGGGGGCATGTACGAGCAGTACTTC. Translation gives CAVRGTGGMYEQYF.

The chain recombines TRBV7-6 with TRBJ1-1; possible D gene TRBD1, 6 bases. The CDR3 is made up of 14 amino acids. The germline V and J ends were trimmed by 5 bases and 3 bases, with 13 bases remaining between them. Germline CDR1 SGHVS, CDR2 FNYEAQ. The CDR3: CASSRRAGDTEAFF. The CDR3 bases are TGTGCCAGCAGCCGCCGAGCAGGGGACACTGAAGCTTTCTTT.

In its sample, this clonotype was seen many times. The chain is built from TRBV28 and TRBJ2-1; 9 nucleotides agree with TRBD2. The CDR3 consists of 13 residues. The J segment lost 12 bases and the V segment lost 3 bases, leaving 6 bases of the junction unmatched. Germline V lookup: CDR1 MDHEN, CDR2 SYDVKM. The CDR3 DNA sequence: TGTGCCAGCAGTTTGGTAAGCGGGAGGCTGCAGTTCTTC. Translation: CASSLVSGRLQFF.

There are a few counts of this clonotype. CDR3 loop: CASSYQGINTEAFF. The CDR3 DNA follows: TGCGCCAGCAGCTACCAGGGGATTAACACTGAAGCTTTCTTT. The chain is built from TRBV5-1 and TRBJ1-1, with a weak D call TRBD1 (6 bases). The CDR3 sequence is 14 residues long. The V end lost 3 bases, the J end lost 2 bases, and 11 bases lay between the germline ends. In germline, CDR1 is SGHRS, CDR2 YFSETQ.